The rows below give T cell receptor beta chains drawn from one sample of a study of T-cell memory formation after mild COVID-19. Each CDR3 protein is one row after TCRdb ran MiXCR on the 5' RACE reads. The sample gives around 130,000 distinct CDR3 sequences, approximately 6.2% of which show up once; around 2% is in the top ten. The sequencing input was PBMCs or a T cell subset sorted from them (not recorded which). These receptors were obtained from an adult woman who had mild COVID-19 (a few samples of this study predate the infection). Cell type and time point are not known. Each CDR3 is given with its conserved first and last residue. D genes are given only for firm matches. Some rows mark clone size as missing; the rest say once, few, many or name a class of expanded clone.

d_gene,j_gene,abundance,v_gene,CDR3nt,CDR3aa
-,TRBJ1-3,-,TRBV19,TGTGCCAGTAGTGTAGGGACACCGGGGAACACCATATATTTT,CASSVGTPGNTIYF
TRBD1,TRBJ2-1,-,TRBV11-2,TGTGCCAGCAGCCCACAGGGGAGCTCCTACAATGAGCAGTTCTTC,CASSPQGSSYNEQFF
TRBD1,TRBJ2-2,many,TRBV2,TGTGCCAGCAGTGCACGACAGGGTGGCACCGGGGAGCTGTTTTTT,CASSARQGGTGELFF
-,TRBJ2-7,few,TRBV7-9,TGTGCCAGCAGCTTAGAGGTGGCGAGCTACGAGCAGTACTTC,CASSLEVASYEQYF
-,TRBJ1-1,few,TRBV7-9,TGTGCCAGCAGCCGCCGCGCAGGTTACAACACTGAAGCTTTCTTT,CASSRRAGYNTEAFF
TRBD1,TRBJ2-2,few,TRBV12-3/TRBV12-4,TGTGCCAGCAGCCCCCCGACAGGGAGCACCGGGGAGCTGTTTTTT,CASSPPTGSTGELFF
-,TRBJ1-2,-,TRBV5-5,TGTGCCAGCATCTCTAGTCTGCGAGCAGGTGGCTACACCTTC,CASISSLRAGGYTF
TRBD1,TRBJ2-1,few,TRBV2,TGTGCCAGCAGCAGGACAGGGGAGTACAATGAGCAGTTCTTC,CASSRTGEYNEQFF
-,TRBJ1-4,-,TRBV10-3,TGTGCCATCAGTGGGGGTAATAATGAAAAACTGTTTTTT,CAISGGNNEKLFF
TRBD2,TRBJ2-5,few,TRBV18,TGTGCCAGCTCACCCCGCGATATAGCGGGAGTAGAAGAGACCCAGTACTTC,CASSPRDIAGVEETQYF
TRBD1,TRBJ1-3,few,TRBV7-2,TGTGCCAGCAGCCCCCAGGGGGCCTCAGGAAACACCATATATTTT,CASSPQGASGNTIYF
-,TRBJ2-1,-,TRBV27,TGTGCCAGCAGTTCCCCCGTTGGGAGCGAGCAGTTCTTC,CASSSPVGSEQFF
TRBD1,TRBJ1-1,few,TRBV5-1,TGCGCCAGCAGCTTGACCGGGACAGTAAACTTTGAAGCTTTCTTT,CASSLTGTVNFEAFF
TRBD2,TRBJ2-4,-,TRBV2,TGTGCCAGCAGGCCGGGACTAGCGGGAGCCTTGGGGAACATTCAGTACTTC,CASRPGLAGALGNIQYF
-,TRBJ2-6,-,TRBV27,TGTGCCAGCAGTTTCGGCTCTGGGGCCAACGTCCTGACTTTC,CASSFGSGANVLTF
TRBD1,TRBJ1-1,many,TRBV6-5,TGTGCCAGCAGTTACAGACAGGGGGCTGAAGCTTTCTTT,CASSYRQGAEAFF
-,TRBJ2-1,-,TRBV25-1,TGTGCCAGCAGTGAATCCGGCGGCAATGAGCAGTTCTTC,CASSESGGNEQFF
-,TRBJ2-1,many,TRBV7-2,TGTGCCAGCAGCGCAACCGGGACCGTCCGTGTCAATGAGCAGTTCTTC,CASSATGTVRVNEQFF
TRBD1,TRBJ1-6,-,TRBV12-3/TRBV12-4,TGTGCCAGCAGCCCCAACACAGGGGGCAATTCACCCCTCCACTTT,CASSPNTGGNSPLHF
-,TRBJ2-5,-,TRBV7-8,TGTGCCAGCAGCAATGGACAGCCACGCGGGGAGACCCAGTACTTC,CASSNGQPRGETQYF
-,TRBJ2-3,-,TRBV5-4,TGTGCCAGCAGCTGGACCTCTAGCACAGATACGCAGTATTTT,CASSWTSSTDTQYF
TRBD2,TRBJ2-3,few,TRBV2,TGTGCCAGCAGTACTAGCGGGGGGGCGGCTACGCAGTATTTT,CASSTSGGAATQYF
-,TRBJ1-1,-,TRBV7-2,TGTGCCAGCAGCTTAGGTGGGGGAATCCCGAACACTGAAGCTTTCTTT,CASSLGGGIPNTEAFF